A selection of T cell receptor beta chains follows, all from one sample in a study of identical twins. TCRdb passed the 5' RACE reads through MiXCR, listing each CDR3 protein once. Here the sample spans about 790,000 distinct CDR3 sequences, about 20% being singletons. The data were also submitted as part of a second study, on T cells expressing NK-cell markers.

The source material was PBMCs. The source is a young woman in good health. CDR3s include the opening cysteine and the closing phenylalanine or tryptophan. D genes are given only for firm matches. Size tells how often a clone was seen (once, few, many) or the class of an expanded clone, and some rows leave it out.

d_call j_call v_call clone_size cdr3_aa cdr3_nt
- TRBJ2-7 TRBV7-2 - CASSFGQVYEQYF TGTGCCAGCAGCTTCGGCCAGGTCTACGAGCAGTACTTC
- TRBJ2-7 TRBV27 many CASSFSRGAYEQYF TGTGCCAGCAGTTTTAGCCGCGGGGCCTACGAGCAGTACTTC
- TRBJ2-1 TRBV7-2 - CASSLVSVSVGEQFF TGTGCCAGCAGCTTAGTCTCCGTGTCGGTAGGTGAGCAGTTCTTC
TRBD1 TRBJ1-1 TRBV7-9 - CATGTAAQDTEAFF TGTGCCACCGGGACAGCGGCCCAGGACACTGAAGCTTTCTTT
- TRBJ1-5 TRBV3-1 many CASSQDLSQPQHF TGTGCCAGCAGCCAAGACTTATCGCAGCCCCAGCATTTT
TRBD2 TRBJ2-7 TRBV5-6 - CASSTRGVSGTSYEQYF TGTGCCAGCAGCACCCGGGGGGTTAGCGGGACATCCTACGAGCAGTACTTC
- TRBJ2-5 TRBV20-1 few CSAEPPAFQETQYF TGCAGTGCAGAGCCCCCAGCGTTCCAAGAGACCCAGTACTTC
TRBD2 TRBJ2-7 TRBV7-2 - CASSPGTSGREEYF TGTGCCAGCAGCCCCGGGACTAGCGGGAGGGAGGAGTACTTC
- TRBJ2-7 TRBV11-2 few CASSLLPGISYEQYF TGTGCCAGCAGCTTGTTGCCAGGGATCTCCTACGAGCAGTACTTC
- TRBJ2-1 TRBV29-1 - CSVARGLNEQFF TGCAGCGTGGCAAGGGGACTGAATGAGCAGTTCTTC
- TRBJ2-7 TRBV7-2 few CASGGGPWGQYF TGTGCCAGCGGGGGAGGCCCCTGGGGGCAGTACTTC
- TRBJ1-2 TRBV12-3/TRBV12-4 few CASSFRTAYGYTF TGTGCCAGCAGCTTCCGGACCGCTTATGGCTACACCTTC
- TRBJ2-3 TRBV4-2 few CASSGWGRYESTDTQYF TGTGCCAGCAGTGGGTGGGGTCGCTATGAAAGCACAGATACGCAGTATTTT
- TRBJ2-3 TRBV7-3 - CASSLGRGDADTQYF TGTGCCAGCAGCTTAGGAAGAGGTGATGCAGATACGCAGTATTTT
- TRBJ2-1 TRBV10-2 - CASTPVGREAYIEQFF TGCGCCAGCACTCCGGTAGGCCGGGAAGCCTACATTGAGCAGTTCTTC
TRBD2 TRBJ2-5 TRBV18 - CASSRTSGGQETQYF TGTGCCAGCTCACGGACTAGCGGGGGCCAAGAGACCCAGTACTTC
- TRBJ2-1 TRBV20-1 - CSARSLGGGNEQFF TGCAGTGCTCGGTCCCTAGGAGGGGGGAATGAGCAGTTCTTC
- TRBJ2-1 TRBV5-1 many CASSFISSSYNEQFF TGCGCCAGCAGCTTTATCTCGAGCTCCTACAATGAGCAGTTCTTC
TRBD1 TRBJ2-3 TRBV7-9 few CASSTTGASLGDTQYF TGTGCCAGCAGCACGACAGGGGCCAGTTTGGGAGATACGCAGTATTTT
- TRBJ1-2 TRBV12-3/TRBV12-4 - CASSFTLGANYGYTF TGTGCCAGCAGTTTTACTTTGGGGGCCAACTATGGCTACACCTTC
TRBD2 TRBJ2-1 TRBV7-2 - CASSPIAGGPNEQFF TGTGCCAGCAGCCCGATTGCGGGAGGACCCAATGAGCAGTTCTTC
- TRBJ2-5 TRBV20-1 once CSASGDSETQYF TGCAGTGCTAGCGGGGATTCGGAGACCCAGTACTTC
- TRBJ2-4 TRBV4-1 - CASSHIAAGVNIQYF TGCGCCAGCAGCCACATCGCCGCAGGGGTAAACATTCAGTACTTC
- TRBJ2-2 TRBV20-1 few CSARDPGTTGELFF TGCAGTGCTAGAGATCCCGGGACCACCGGGGAGCTGTTTTTT
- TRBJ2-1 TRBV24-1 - CATSARDVYNEQFF TGTGCCACCAGTGCCAGGGACGTCTACAATGAGCAGTTCTTC
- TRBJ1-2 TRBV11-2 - CASSRGSGIYTF TGTGCCAGCAGCCGTGGTTCAGGGATCTACACCTTC
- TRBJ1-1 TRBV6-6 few CASSYSTTEAFF TGTGCCAGCAGTTACTCGACTACTGAAGCTTTCTTT
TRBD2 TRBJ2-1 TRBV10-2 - CASRPSGPYNEQFF TGCGCCAGCCGGCCTAGCGGCCCCTACAATGAGCAGTTCTTC
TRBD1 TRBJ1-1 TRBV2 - CAITKGAGTEAFF TGTGCCATAACGAAGGGGGCTGGTACTGAAGCTTTCTTT
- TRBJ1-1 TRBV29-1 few CSATLRGLNTEAFF TGCAGCGCCACTCTCAGGGGCCTAAACACTGAAGCTTTCTTT
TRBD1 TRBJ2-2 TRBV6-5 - CASSLTGTGTGELFF TGTGCCAGCAGTTTAACCGGGACAGGCACCGGGGAGCTGTTTTTT
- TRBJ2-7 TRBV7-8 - CASSKGGGTGYEQYF TGTGCCAGCAGCAAGGGGGGGGGCACTGGCTACGAGCAGTACTTC
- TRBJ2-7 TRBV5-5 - CASSLASPDISYEQYF TGTGCCAGCAGCTTGGCAAGCCCGGATATCTCCTACGAGCAGTACTTC
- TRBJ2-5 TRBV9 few CASSVGRKASLETQYF TGTGCCAGCAGCGTAGGTAGAAAGGCTAGCTTGGAGACCCAGTACTTC
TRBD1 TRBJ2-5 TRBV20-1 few CSATPGQLQETQYF TGCAGTGCTACCCCGGGACAGTTACAAGAGACCCAGTACTTC
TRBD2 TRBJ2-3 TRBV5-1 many CASSVGLAWGADTQYF TGCGCCAGCAGCGTCGGACTAGCCTGGGGTGCAGATACGCAGTATTTT
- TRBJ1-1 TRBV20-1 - CSVPGGVNTEAFF TGCAGTGTTCCGGGGGGCGTGAACACTGAAGCTTTCTTT
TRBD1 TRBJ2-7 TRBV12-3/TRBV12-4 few CASSWTGFSYEQYF TGTGCCAGCAGTTGGACAGGGTTCTCCTACGAGCAGTACTTC
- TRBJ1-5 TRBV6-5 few CASSYLQEINQPQHF TGTGCCAGCAGTTACTTACAGGAGATCAATCAGCCCCAGCATTTT
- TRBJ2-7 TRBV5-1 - CASSLDGRASEQYF TGCGCCAGCAGCTTGGACGGCAGGGCTTCGGAGCAGTACTTC
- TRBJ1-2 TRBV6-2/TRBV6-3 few CASSYRRGPGGKNYGYTF TGTGCCAGCAGTTACAGACGCGGACCGGGAGGCAAAAACTATGGCTACACCTTC
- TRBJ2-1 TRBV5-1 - CASSFPTTGEQFF TGCGCCAGCAGCTTCCCGACTACTGGTGAGCAGTTCTTC
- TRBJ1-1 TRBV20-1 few CSVTPLGGWGAFF TGCAGTGTTACCCCCCTTGGGGGTTGGGGCGCTTTCTTT
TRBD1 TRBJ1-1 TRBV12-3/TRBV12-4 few CASSFSQGVGTEAFF TGTGCCAGCAGTTTCTCACAGGGGGTAGGCACTGAAGCTTTCTTT
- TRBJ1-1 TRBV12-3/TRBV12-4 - CASSLTPDTEAFF TGTGCCAGCAGTTTAACCCCTGACACTGAAGCTTTCTTT
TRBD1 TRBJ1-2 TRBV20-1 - CSARDEGTALSGYTF TGCAGTGCTAGAGATGAGGGGACAGCACTTTCCGGCTACACCTTC
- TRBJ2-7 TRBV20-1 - CSARLSYEQYF TGCAGTGCTAGACTTAGCTACGAGCAGTACTTC
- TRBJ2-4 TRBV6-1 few CASSAALAKNIQYF TGTGCCAGCAGTGCTGCCCTAGCCAAAAACATTCAGTACTTC
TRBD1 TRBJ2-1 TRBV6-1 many CASSVRDSYNNEQFF TGTGCCAGCAGTGTACGGGACAGCTATAACAATGAGCAGTTCTTC
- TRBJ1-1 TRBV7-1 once CAMGTGDNTEAFF TGTGCCATGGGCACCGGCGACAACACTGAAGCTTTCTTT
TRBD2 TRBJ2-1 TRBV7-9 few CASSPPGLASLLSEQFF TGTGCCAGCAGCCCGCCGGGACTAGCGTCCTTATTAAGTGAGCAGTTCTTC
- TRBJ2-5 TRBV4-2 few CASSQNGGIQETQYF TGTGCCAGCAGCCAAAACGGGGGTATTCAAGAGACCCAGTACTTC
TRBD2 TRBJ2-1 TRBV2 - CASSEKNSGGVNNEQFF TGTGCCAGCAGTGAAAAGAATAGCGGGGGGGTCAACAATGAGCAGTTCTTC
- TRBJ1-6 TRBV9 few CASSVGDGRNSPLHF TGTGCCAGCAGCGTAGGGGACGGCCGCAATTCACCCCTCCACTTT
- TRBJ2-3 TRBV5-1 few CASSLEGVRDTQYF TGCGCCAGCAGCTTGGAAGGGGTTAGAGATACGCAGTATTTT
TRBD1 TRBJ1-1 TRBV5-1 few CASSTRTGPNEAFF TGCGCCAGCAGCACTCGGACAGGTCCCAATGAAGCTTTCTTT
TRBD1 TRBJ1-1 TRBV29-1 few CSVVYPGGTEAFF TGCAGCGTCGTTTATCCAGGGGGCACTGAAGCTTTCTTT
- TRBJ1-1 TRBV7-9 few CASSSVQTPTEAFF TGTGCCAGCAGCTCCGTTCAGACTCCCACTGAAGCTTTCTTT
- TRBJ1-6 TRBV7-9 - CASSLANTGNRDPPLHF TGTGCCAGCAGCTTAGCGAACACCGGGAATCGTGACCCACCCCTCCACTTT
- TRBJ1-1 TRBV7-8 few CASSFEKNTEAFF TGTGCCAGCAGCTTTGAGAAGAACACTGAAGCTTTCTTT